This entry lists 29 T cell receptor beta chains sequenced from one sample in a study of cytomegalovirus exposure and HLA in healthy donors. Researchers ran the PCR with 60 Vbeta and 13 Jbeta primers. TCRdb keeps only in-frame clones here, not all; method: immunoSEQ multiplex PCR. The data hold approximately 210,000 clones, with 87% observed a single time. Material for sequencing was PBMCs. Receptor source: a man between 25 and 39 years old in good health and CMV-seronegative.

The chain is built from TRBV5-4 and TRBJ1-2; TRBD1 might be the D (5 bases). Trimming shortened V by 4 bases and J by 2 bases, and 15 bases separated the two germline ends. CDR3 length: 15 amino acids. The germline gives CDR1 SGHNT, CDR2 YYREEE (reference sequence). Here the CDR3 DNA reads TGTGCCAGCAGCGTTCGACCGACAGCCAACTATGGCTACACCTTC. This translates into CASSVRPTANYGYTF.

For the CDR3, the DNA is TGCGCCAGCAGCCAAGAGACAGCTACGTCTTATTCCTACAATGAGCAGTTCTTC. Amino acids: CASSQETATSYSYNEQFF. This chain uses TRBV4-3 with TRBJ2-1, with D possibly TRBD1 on 5 matching bases. The length of the CDR3 is 18 residues. The V and J ends lost 0 bases and 1 base respectively, with 16 bases between them. Looked up from germline, CDR1 is LGHNA and CDR2 is YSLEER.

The chain uses TRBV28 and TRBJ2-1; possible D gene TRBD1, 6 bases. The germline V gene has CDR1 MDHEN and CDR2 SYDVKM. V lost 3 bases to trimming and J lost 4 bases, with 22 bases between them. This CDR3 comprises 18 residues. CDR3 in DNA: TGTGCCAGCAGTTTTGACCCGGGGCAGGGGAGAAAGTACAATGAGCAGTTCTTC. Encoded protein: CASSFDPGQGRKYNEQFF.

V and J are TRBV7-8 and TRBJ2-1, with D possibly being TRBD1 (6 bases). The CDR3 has 13 residues. CDR1 and CDR2 from the germline V gene are SGHVS and FQNEAQ. Trimming took 1 base from V and 15 from J, leaving 16 bases between them. Here the CDR3 reads CASSLERTVVGFF. The CDR3 nucleotides read TGTGCCAGCAGCTTAGAAAGGACAGTGGTAGGGTTCTTC. The full variable domain, completed using reference TRBV7-8 and TRBJ2-1, is GAGVSQSPRYKVAKRGQDVALRCDPISGHVSLFWYQQALGQGPEFLTYFQNEAQLDKSGLPSDRFFAERPEGSVSTLKIQRTQQEDSAVYLCASSLERTVVGFFGPGTRLTVL.

The genes are TRBV7-2 and TRBJ2-3, with D possibly TRBD1 on 5 matching bases. The germline CDR1 and CDR2 sequences are SGHTA and FQGNSA. The CDR3 runs to 14 residues. The V and J ends lost 1 base and 6 bases respectively, with 11 bases between them. Here the CDR3 reads CASSLGGPPDTQYF. The CDR3 DNA is TGTGCCAGCAGCTTAGGGGGCCCACCGGATACGCAGTATTTT. The variable domain in full, with the rest retrieved from reference TRBV7-2 and TRBJ2-3, is GAGVSQSPSNKVTEKGKDVELRCDPISGHTALYWYRQSLGQGLEFLIYFQGNSAPDKSGLPSDRFSAERTGGSVSTLTIQRTQQEDSAVYLCASSLGGPPDTQYFGPGTRLTVL.

The chain links TRBV6-4 to TRBJ1-2; a weak D match, TRBD1 (6 bases). CDR3 length: 15 residues. Trimming shortened V by 4 bases and J by 7 bases, and 19 bases separated the two germline ends. CDR1 MRHNA and CDR2 SNTAGT come from the germline V gene. Written as DNA, the CDR3 is TGTGCCAGCAGTGCCCCGACAGGCGGCGGGGGTGGCTACACCTTC. Its translation: CASSAPTGGGGGYTF.

J is TRBJ1-2 and V is TRBV21-1. TRBV21-1 represents a pseudogene. The CDR3 sequence is 11 residues long. The CDR3 here is CASSKGEGYTF. CDR3 nucleotides: TGTGCCAGCAGCAAAGGAGAAGGCTACACCTTC.

The rearrangement uses TRBV15 and TRBJ1-1; tentative D call: TRBD1 (5 bases). Germline CDR1 is LNHNV and CDR2 is YYDKDF (reference sequence). This CDR3 region has 13 residues. V dropped 2 bases and J dropped 6 bases, with 10 bases sitting between them. CDR3 protein: CATSRSGRAEAFF. In DNA form, the CDR3 reads TGTGCCACCAGCAGATCAGGGAGGGCTGAAGCTTTCTTT.

This chain uses TRBV7-2 with TRBJ1-6; 10 bases agree with TRBD1. This CDR3 spans 15 amino acids. The germline V gene has CDR1 SGHTA and CDR2 FQGNSA. J lost 7 bases, V lost 5 bases, and 5 bases had no gene match. The CDR3 sequence is CASSMGQGLNSPLHF. CDR3 coding DNA: TGTGCCAGCAGCATGGGACAGGGGCTCAATTCACCCCTCCACTTT.

CDR3 DNA: TGTGCCAGCAGGTATCCAGATACGCAGTATTTT. The encoded protein is CASRYPDTQYF. The chain recombines TRBV6-1 with TRBJ2-3, with unresolved D. Trimming took 6 bases from V and 4 from J, leaving 5 bases between them. The CDR3 is 11 residues long. Per the germline V gene, CDR1 is MNHNS and CDR2 is SASEGT.

The V call is TRBV5-1, the J call TRBJ2-3, with 8 bases fitting TRBD1. Germline V lookup: CDR1 SGHRS, CDR2 YFSETQ. The CDR3 sequence is 15 residues long. Trimming took 3 bases from V and 5 from J; bases not matched to a gene: 8. Written as DNA, the CDR3 is TGCGCCAGCAGCTCGGACAGGGTGGAGGGAGATACGCAGTATTTT. The encoded protein is CASSSDRVEGDTQYF.

The CDR3 bases are TGTGCCAGCAGAGGGACAGGGGGCCGCACCGGGGAGCTGTTTTTT. It codes for CASRGTGGRTGELFF. The V and J genes are TRBV2 and TRBJ2-2, with 12 bases matching TRBD1. The ends lost 6 bases at V and 4 bases at J; junction bases unmatched: 3. The CDR3 is 15 amino acids. CDR1 SNHLY and CDR2 FYNNEI come from the germline V gene.

This clone was detected only once. The identical CDR3 is also encoded by other nucleotide sequences in the sample. The gene calls are TRBV27 and TRBJ1-6, with TRBD1 matching 9 bases. Trimming took 5 bases from V and 6 from J; bases not matched to a gene: 5. The CDR3 runs 15 residues. Germline values: CDR1 MNHEY, CDR2 SMNVEV (reference sequence). This CDR3 is CASSPQGARNSPLHF. The CDR3 nucleotides are TGTGCCAGCAGTCCACAGGGGGCGCGTAATTCACCCCTCCACTTT.

The V call is TRBV20-1, the J call TRBJ2-7; tentative D call: TRBD1 (5 bases). V was cut by 5 bases and J by 8 bases, with 13 bases left in between. Looked up from germline, CDR1 is DFQATT and CDR2 is SNEGSKA (reference sequence). The CDR3 runs to 11 residues. The CDR3 DNA follows: TGCAGTGCTCTCCAGGGTACGCAGCAGTACTTC. It translates to CSALQGTQQYF.

A few counts support this clone. V usage is TRBV28 and J usage is TRBJ1-1; D is unresolved. Germline V lookup: CDR1 MDHEN, CDR2 SYDVKM. V lost 4 bases to trimming and J lost 11 bases, with 17 bases between them. The CDR3 totals 13 residues. CDR3 nucleotide sequence: TGTGCCAGCAGTTGGGTTTCCCCGGGAAAGGCTTTCTTT. This encodes CASSWVSPGKAFF.

The CDR3 nucleotides are TGTGCCAGCTCACCCATGCCAGTGGCAACTAATGAAAAACTGTTTTTT. Translation gives CASSPMPVATNEKLFF. The chain uses TRBV18 and TRBJ1-4; D is ambiguous. The CDR3 is made up of 16 amino acids. Germline lookup yields CDR1 KGHSH and CDR2 LQKENI. V was trimmed by 3 bases and J by 0 bases, leaving 11 bases between them.

The V gene is TRBV7-6, the J gene TRBJ1-4; D remains unclear. The CDR3 contains 16 residues. Germline V gives CDR1 SGHVS, CDR2 FNYEAQ. V lost 0 bases to trimming and J lost 3 bases, with 11 bases between them. This chain's CDR3 is CASSLALGGANEKLFF. The CDR3 region has the DNA TGTGCCAGCAGCTTAGCGCTGGGAGGAGCTAATGAAAAACTGTTTTTT.

V usage is TRBV4-2 and J usage is TRBJ2-1; tentatively, D is TRBD2 (7 bases). CDR1 and CDR2 from the germline V gene are LGHNA and YNFKEQ. The CDR3 length is 12 residues. V shed 4 bases and J shed 8 bases, with 9 bases lying between them. The DNA of the CDR3 is TGTGCCAGCAGCCCGGGGGGCGATGAGCAGTTCTTC. Translating gives CASSPGGDEQFF.

This sequence joins TRBV4-3 and TRBJ1-6; 10 nucleotides line up with TRBD1. The CDR3 length is 15 residues. The V gene's germline CDR1 is LGHNA and CDR2 YSLEER. V trimming: 1 base; J trimming: 7 bases; junction bases outside the gene matches: 1. CDR3 residues: CASSQVGQGNSPLHF. The CDR3 DNA follows: TGCGCCAGCAGCCAAGTGGGACAGGGGAATTCACCCCTCCACTTT.

J is TRBJ1-1 and V is TRBV11-1; no firm D call. Germline V CDR1 and CDR2: SGHAT, FQDESV (reference sequence). With 7 bases removed from V and 1 base from J, the gap between germline ends came to 16 bases. This CDR3 spans 15 amino acids. As DNA, the CDR3 is TGTGCCAGCACCCCCGGTAAGACTTCGAACACTGAAGCTTTCTTT. It yields the protein CASTPGKTSNTEAFF. Full variable domain (outside the CDR3, taken from reference TRBV11-1 and TRBJ1-1): EAEVAQSPRYKITEKSQAVAFWCDPISGHATLYWYRQILGQGPELLVQFQDESVVDDSQLPKDRFSAERLKGVDSTLKIQPAELGDSAMYLCASTPGKTSNTEAFFGQGTRLTVV.

This chain links TRBV5-4 with TRBJ1-3, with D possibly TRBD1 on 6 matching bases. CDR3 size: 13 residues. V lost 7 bases and J lost 2, with 10 bases in between. Germline V CDR1 and CDR2: SGHNT, YYREEE (reference sequence). The CDR3 DNA reads TGTGCCAGCCACGGGGGGCCTGGAAACACCATATATTTT. It yields the protein CASHGGPGNTIYF.

This chain joins TRBV5-1 and TRBJ2-3, with D possibly matching TRBD1 (6 bases). Germline V lookup: CDR1 SGHRS, CDR2 YFSETQ. V was cut by 1 base and J by 2 bases, with 11 bases left in between. The CDR3 spans 15 residues. The CDR3 DNA is TGCGCCAGCAGCTTGCTGGGGGCTCCCACAGATACGCAGTATTTT. It encodes CASSLLGAPTDTQYF.

The chain uses TRBV28 and TRBJ1-5, with 7 bases lining up with TRBD1. CDR1 and CDR2 from the germline V gene are MDHEN and SYDVKM. V lost 3 bases, J lost 2 bases, and 10 bases stayed unmatched. This CDR3 contains 17 residues. As DNA, the CDR3 is TGTGCCAGCAGTTTGGAAAGGGGGCTACTGGGCAATCAGCCCCAGCATTTT. It encodes CASSLERGLLGNQPQHF. The whole variable domain, filled in from reference TRBV28 and TRBJ1-5, reads DVKVTQSSRYLVKRTGEKVFLECVQDMDHENMFWYRQDPGLGLRLIYFSYDVKMKEKGDIPEGYSVSREKKERFSLILESASTNQTSMYLCASSLERGLLGNQPQHFGDGTRLSIL.

This clone was observed once. V usage is TRBV5-1 and J usage is TRBJ2-7; D might be TRBD1 (6 bases). Germline CDR1 and CDR2: SGHRS and YFSETQ. The CDR3 is 17 amino acids. Trimming took 3 bases from V and 5 from J, leaving 24 bases between them. The CDR3 loop is CASSSGAVWALGDEQYF. CDR3 sequence (DNA): TGCGCCAGCAGCTCAGGGGCGGTTTGGGCCCTAGGAGACGAGCAGTACTTC.

The chain has TRBV28 and TRBJ1-3, with D maybe TRBD1 (5 bases). Germline V gene sequence: CDR1 MDHEN, CDR2 SYDVKM. The V and J ends lost 5 bases and 2 bases respectively, with 10 bases between them. This CDR3 contains 14 residues. Here the CDR3 reads CASSLEDTGNTIYF. The CDR3, as DNA: TGTGCCAGCAGTCTCGAGGACACTGGAAACACCATATATTTT. The full variable domain, with the rest looked up from reference TRBV28 and TRBJ1-3, is DVKVTQSSRYLVKRTGEKVFLECVQDMDHENMFWYRQDPGLGLRLIYFSYDVKMKEKGDIPEGYSVSREKKERFSLILESASTNQTSMYLCASSLEDTGNTIYFGEGSWLTVV.

V and J are TRBV19 and TRBJ2-1; 10 nucleotides match TRBD2. The J segment lost 10 bases and the V segment lost 9 bases, leaving 24 bases of the junction unmatched. Germline lookup yields CDR1 LNHDA and CDR2 SQIVND (reference sequence). CDR3 size: 18 residues. The CDR3 loop is CASNPGALGLAGAYEQFF. CDR3 sequence (DNA): TGTGCCAGCAACCCGGGGGCCCTGGGCCTAGCGGGAGCTTACGAGCAGTTCTTC.

This chain links TRBV9 with TRBJ1-3; 7 bases agree with TRBD1. Losses at the gene ends were 0 bases for V and 6 bases for J; bases not matched to a gene: 12. The CDR3 is made up of 17 amino acids. Germline-derived CDR1 and CDR2 are SGDLS and YYNGEE. CDR3 nucleotide sequence: TGTGCCAGCAGCGTAGGACCCTCGACAGGGACGGAAAACACCATATATTTT. Translation gives CASSVGPSTGTENTIYF.

The V and J genes are TRBV27 and TRBJ1-2, with D possibly being TRBD1 (5 bases). CDR3 length: 15 residues. Trimming removed 6 bases from V and 5 bases from J, with 19 bases in between. Per germline, CDR1 MNHEY and CDR2 SMNVEV (reference sequence). CDR3 residues: CASSALMRTHYGYTF. CDR3 in DNA: TGTGCCAGCAGCGCCCTTATGAGGACACATTATGGCTACACCTTC.

The gene calls are TRBV18 and TRBJ2-7; no clear D. CDR3 size: 12 residues. Germline CDR1 and CDR2: KGHSH and LQKENI. Trimming removed 3 bases at V and 4 bases at J, with 7 bases between. CDR3 nucleotides: TGTGCCAGCTCACCCCTTACTTACGAGCAGTACTTC. Amino acid sequence: CASSPLTYEQYF. Full variable domain (outside the CDR3, taken from reference TRBV18 and TRBJ2-7): NAGVMQNPRHLVRRRGQEARLRCSPMKGHSHVYWYRQLPEEGLKFMVYLQKENIIDESGMPKERFSAEFPKEGPSILRIQQVVRGDSAAYFCASSPLTYEQYFGPGTRLTVT.